This record concerns one T cell receptor (beta chain) sequence. TCRdb analysed the 5' RACE reads with MiXCR anew, one entry per CDR3 protein. The table has 290,000 or so distinct CDR3 sequences, around 21% seen once. This entry comes from a study of CD8 T cells in ankylosing spondylitis. This CDR3 is built from 15 residues. Trimming left V 3 bases short and J 6 bases short, with 16 bases between. Germline CDR1 LGHNA, CDR2 YSLEER. Specimen: blood, either unsorted or a sorted T cell fraction (not recorded which). The chain couples TRBV4-3 to TRBJ2-3, with D possibly being TRBD2 (7 bases). This clonotype was sampled from a female donor with ankylosing spondylitis or in good health (not recorded which). CDR3 bases: TGCGCCAGCAGCCATAAAGGGGGGGCAGCCGATACGCAGTATTTT. It specifies CASSHKGGAADTQYF.